These T cell receptor beta chains were read from a single sample in a study of tumour-infiltrating T cells in Burkitt lymphoma. TCRdb's table, derived via immunoSEQ multiplex PCR, lists solely in-frame clones and lacks some. The table has around 4,500 clones, approximately 24% seen once. The sample comprised tumor tissue. These receptors were obtained from a human donor with diffuse large B-cell lymphoma. The CDR3 runs from the conserved cysteine through the conserved F or W. D genes are given only for firm matches. Not all rows give a size; the values are once, few, many and, for expanded clones, a class.

D gene,clone size,J gene,CDR3 length,V gene,CDR3 DNA,CDR3 protein
.,.,TRBJ1-4,16,TRBV6-5,TGTGCCAGCAGTTACTCGATACCCGTTTTAGGTGAAAAACTGTTTTTT,CASSYSIPVLGEKLFF
.,few,TRBJ2-7,14,TRBV5-1,TGCGCCAGCAGCTCGGGGTCAGGAGACTACGAGCAGTACTTC,CASSSGSGDYEQYF
.,few,TRBJ2-1,14,TRBV10-3,TGTGCCTCGGCCCCGGATATCTCCTACAATGAGCAGTTCTTC,CASAPDISYNEQFF
TRBD1,few,TRBJ1-4,14,TRBV5-6,TGTGCCAGCAGCTCCTGGACAGGAAGGGAAAAACTGTTTTTT,CASSSWTGREKLFF
.,.,TRBJ1-4,13,TRBV9,TGTGCCAGCAGCGTAGCTGGCAATGAAAAACTGTTTTTT,CASSVAGNEKLFF
.,few,TRBJ1-2,14,TRBV28,TGTGCCAGCAGTTTCCTGTACGCTAACTATGGCTACACCTTC,CASSFLYANYGYTF
.,.,TRBJ2-1,15,TRBV6-1,TGTGCCAGCAGCCGGGACGGTAGCTCCTACAATGAGCAGTTCTTC,CASSRDGSSYNEQFF
TRBD2,few,TRBJ2-7,12,TRBV27,TGTGCCAGCAGTTACAGCGGGAGCGAGCAGTACTTC,CASSYSGSEQYF
.,.,TRBJ2-7,13,TRBV6-6,TGTGCCAGCAGCCCCCTTGGAGGGGACGAGCAGTACTTC,CASSPLGGDEQYF
TRBD2,few,TRBJ2-7,14,TRBV9,TGTGCCAGCAGCATGGGACTAGCGGGAGAGGAGCAGTACTTC,CASSMGLAGEEQYF
TRBD2,.,TRBJ2-1,17,TRBV7-2,TGTGCCAGCAGCCCCGTTATTTCCGGGACTAGCGGTAATGAGCAGTTCTTC,CASSPVISGTSGNEQFF
TRBD1,.,TRBJ2-7,16,TRBV28,TGTGCCAGCAGTTTACCGGCCGGGACAGGGACCTACGAGCAGTACTTC,CASSLPAGTGTYEQYF
TRBD2,.,TRBJ2-5,16,TRBV19,TGTGCCAGTAGCCCCCTTTCTACTAGCGGGAGAGAGACCCAGTACTTC,CASSPLSTSGRETQYF
.,few,TRBJ2-7,14,TRBV5-6,TGTGCCAGCAGTCTGAAGGGCAGCTCCTACGAGCAGTACTTC,CASSLKGSSYEQYF
.,.,TRBJ1-3,14,TRBV5-6,TGTGCCAGCAGCCGAGACCCCCGCGGAAACACCATATATTTT,CASSRDPRGNTIYF
.,.,TRBJ2-7,17,TRBV7-2,TGTGCCAGCACCTTTAGGAGTGTTCCGGGACGCTCCTACGAGCAGTACTTC,CASTFRSVPGRSYEQYF
.,few,TRBJ2-1,11,TRBV20-1,TGCAGTGTTTTAGGGGAGCCGGAGCAGTTCTTC,CSVLGEPEQFF
.,few,TRBJ1-2,14,TRBV7-9,TGTGCCAGCAGCTCGGGGGTGGGAGACTATGGCTACACCTTC,CASSSGVGDYGYTF
.,few,TRBJ2-1,18,TRBV1,TGCACCAGCAGCCCCCCTTCGGCGGCCGGGAGGGTCAACAATGAGCAGTTCTTC,CTSSPPSAAGRVNNEQFF
TRBD2,.,TRBJ2-1,14,TRBV27,TGTGCCAGCAGTTTTGAGCGGGAGTACAATGAGCAGTTCTTC,CASSFEREYNEQFF
TRBD1,few,TRBJ2-7,13,TRBV6-1,TGTGCCAGCAGTTTATGGACAGGGAACGAGCAGTACTTC,CASSLWTGNEQYF
TRBD2,few,TRBJ2-3,17,TRBV4-3,TGCGCCAGCAGCCGAACCTTAGCGGGAGTGAGCACAGATACGCAGTATTTT,CASSRTLAGVSTDTQYF
.,few,TRBJ2-7,16,TRBV11-2,TGTGCCAGCAGCTTGGACGGGATGGGACGGCTATACGAGCAGTACTTC,CASSLDGMGRLYEQYF
TRBD2,once,TRBJ2-1,15,TRBV4-3,TGCGCCAGCAGCCCAGGGACTAGCAGGACCAATGAGCAGTTCTTC,CASSPGTSRTNEQFF
TRBD1,.,TRBJ2-7,14,TRBV5-1,TGCGCCAGCAGCTTGGCAGGGGGATCCTACGAGCAGTACTTC,CASSLAGGSYEQYF
TRBD1,few,TRBJ1-4,14,TRBV5-5,TGTGCCAGCAGCTGGGGACAGTTTAATGAAAAACTGTTTTTT,CASSWGQFNEKLFF
TRBD1,.,TRBJ2-1,16,TRBV10-3,TGTGCCATCAGTGAGCGGGGACAGCCCTCCTACAATGAGCAGTTCTTC,CAISERGQPSYNEQFF
.,few,TRBJ1-1,13,TRBV15,TGTGCCACCAGCAGAGCGGATGCCACTGAAGCTTTCTTT,CATSRADATEAFF
.,once,TRBJ1-2,15,TRBV27,TGTGCCAGCAGTTCTCCCCGAGAGGGGCGATATGGCTACACCTTC,CASSSPREGRYGYTF
TRBD1,few,TRBJ1-1,13,TRBV30,TGTGCCTGGAGTGCGGACAGGGGTACTGAAGCTTTCTTT,CAWSADRGTEAFF
.,.,TRBJ2-1,21,TRBV7-7,TGTGCTAGCAGCACTGACCGAATCCCAAAAGCAGAGGGGAGCTCCTACAATGAGCAGTTCTTC,CASSTDRIPKAEGSSYNEQFF
.,.,TRBJ2-1,15,TRBV9,TGTGCCAGCAGCCTTGGACTATTCGCCTACAATGAGCAGTTCTTC,CASSLGLFAYNEQFF
.,.,TRBJ2-7,13,TRBV7-9,TGTGCCAGCAGCTTACGAGGGTCCTACGAGCAGTACTTC,CASSLRGSYEQYF
.,few,TRBJ1-6,14,TRBV25-1,TGTGCCAGCAGTGAGGGATACGATAATTCACCCCTCCACTTT,CASSEGYDNSPLHF
.,few,TRBJ2-7,17,TRBV13,TGTGCCAGCAGCCGAAGACCGGACACTAGCCCCTCCTACGAGCAGTACTTC,CASSRRPDTSPSYEQYF
.,.,TRBJ2-7,15,TRBV18,TGTGCCAGCTCACCTAATAGCGGACTGAACTACGAGCAGTACTTC,CASSPNSGLNYEQYF
.,.,TRBJ2-1,15,TRBV7-2,TGTGCCAGCAGCCCCTGGCAGGGTTACGACAATGAGCAGTTCTTC,CASSPWQGYDNEQFF
.,.,TRBJ2-3,16,TRBV5-1,TGCGCCAGCAGGCTCCCCCCCGCTACTAGCACAGATACGCAGTATTTT,CASRLPPATSTDTQYF
.,.,TRBJ2-7,14,TRBV27,TGTGCCAGCCGCCCCGGGAGCACCCCCTACGAGCAGTACTTC,CASRPGSTPYEQYF
.,.,TRBJ2-5,11,TRBV20-1,TGCAGTGCCAAAAGTACGGAGACCCAGTACTTC,CSAKSTETQYF
.,.,TRBJ1-1,11,TRBV27,TGTGCCAGCAACGGAAGCGGTGAAGCTTTCTTT,CASNGSGEAFF
.,.,TRBJ2-5,15,TRBV5-1,TGCGCCAGCAGCTTGGAGGGCGGGAATCAAGAGACCCAGTACTTC,CASSLEGGNQETQYF
TRBD2,few,TRBJ2-2,14,TRBV5-6,TGTGCCACCCACCAGCGGGAGTACACCGGGGAGCTGTTTTTT,CATHQREYTGELFF
.,few,TRBJ2-7,14,TRBV7-9,TGTGCCAGCAGCTTATCCGCAGGGCAAAGCGAGCAGTACTTC,CASSLSAGQSEQYF
TRBD1,few,TRBJ1-1,12,TRBV29-1,TGCAGCGCTGGGACAGGGGGGACTGAAGCTTTCTTT,CSAGTGGTEAFF
TRBD2,.,TRBJ2-7,15,TRBV27,TGTGCCAGCAGTTTTAACGGCGGGAGGAGCGAAGAGCAGTACTTC,CASSFNGGRSEEQYF
TRBD2,few,TRBJ2-1,15,TRBV29-1,TGCAGCGTAGGGGGACTAGCGGGATTCTACAATGAGCAGTTCTTC,CSVGGLAGFYNEQFF
.,.,TRBJ1-1,16,TRBV29-1,TGCAGCGTTGTCGGCCTCCTCAGGAGGGGCAGCACTGAAGCTTTCTTT,CSVVGLLRRGSTEAFF
.,few,TRBJ1-1,13,TRBV19,TGTGCCAGTAGTAAACAGGTGAACACTGAAGCTTTCTTT,CASSKQVNTEAFF
.,few,TRBJ2-2,13,TRBV14,TGTGCCAGCAGCCAGGGTGACACCGGGGAGCTGTTTTTT,CASSQGDTGELFF
.,.,TRBJ1-1,14,TRBV18,TGTGCCAGCTCGCCCAGTAGGGGGGAAACTGAAGCTTTCTTT,CASSPSRGETEAFF
.,.,TRBJ1-5,14,TRBV2,TGTGCCAGCACCTCAGTTTATAGCAATCAGCCCCAGCATTTT,CASTSVYSNQPQHF
.,.,TRBJ2-1,11,TRBV6-4,TGTGCCAGCAGTGACGGCTATGAGCAGTTCTTC,CASSDGYEQFF
TRBD2,.,TRBJ2-5,15,TRBV13,TGTGCCAGCAGCTTAACAGCGGGATCCGAAGAGACCCAGTACTTC,CASSLTAGSEETQYF
.,.,TRBJ1-4,13,TRBV6-5,TGTGCCAGCAGCCCCCGGGGACGGGAAAAACTGTTTTTT,CASSPRGREKLFF
.,few,TRBJ2-7,12,TRBV7-6,TGTGCCAGCAGCGAGGGAAGGGGAGAGCAGTACTTC,CASSEGRGEQYF
.,.,TRBJ1-5,15,TRBV18,TGTGCCAGCTCGCCTCTCGCGGGCGGGGGGCAGCCCCAGCATTTT,CASSPLAGGGQPQHF
TRBD2,.,TRBJ2-7,14,TRBV5-1,TGCGCCAGCAGCATACTAGCGGGCCAATACGAGCAGTACTTC,CASSILAGQYEQYF
.,.,TRBJ2-1,17,TRBV4-3,TGCGCCAGCAGCCAAGGTATTAGTTTTTACTCCTACAATGAGCAGTTCTTC,CASSQGISFYSYNEQFF
.,.,TRBJ1-5,14,TRBV7-9,TGTGCCAGCAGCCCCCGGGACATCCGTCAGCCCCAGCATTTT,CASSPRDIRQPQHF